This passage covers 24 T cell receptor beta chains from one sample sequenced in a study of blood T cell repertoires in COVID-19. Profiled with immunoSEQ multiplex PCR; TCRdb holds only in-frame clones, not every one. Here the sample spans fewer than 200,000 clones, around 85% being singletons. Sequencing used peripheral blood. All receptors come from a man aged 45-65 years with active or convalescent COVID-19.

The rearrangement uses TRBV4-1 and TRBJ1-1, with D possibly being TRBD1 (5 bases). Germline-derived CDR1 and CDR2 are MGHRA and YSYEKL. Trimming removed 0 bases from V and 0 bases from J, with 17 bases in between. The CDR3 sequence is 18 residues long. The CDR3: CASSQDPREGTLNTEAFF. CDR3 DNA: TGCGCCAGCAGCCAAGATCCCAGGGAGGGCACCTTGAACACTGAAGCTTTCTTT.

The CDR3 sequence is CASSRLAGFTDTQYF. Written as DNA, the CDR3 is TGTGCCAGCAGCCGACTAGCGGGGTTCACAGATACGCAGTATTTT. The chain joins TRBV11-2 to TRBJ2-3, with TRBD2 matching over 11 bases. The CDR3 is 15 residues long. Germline CDR1 reads SGHAT; CDR2 reads FQNNGV. The V and J ends lost 5 bases and 2 bases, in that order; junction bases with no gene match: 3. The variable domain in full, with the rest retrieved from reference TRBV11-2 and TRBJ2-3, is EAGVAQSPRYKIIEKRQSVAFWCNPISGHATLYWYQQILGQGPKLLIQFQNNGVVDDSQLPKDRFSAERLKGVDSTLKIQPAKLEDSAVYLCASSRLAGFTDTQYFGPGTRLTVL.

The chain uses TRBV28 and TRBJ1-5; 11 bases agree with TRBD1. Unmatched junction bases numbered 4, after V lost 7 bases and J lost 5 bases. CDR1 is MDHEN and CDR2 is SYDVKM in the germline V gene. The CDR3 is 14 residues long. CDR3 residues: CASTWTGGDQPQHF. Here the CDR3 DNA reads TGTGCCAGCACTTGGACAGGGGGCGATCAGCCCCAGCATTTT. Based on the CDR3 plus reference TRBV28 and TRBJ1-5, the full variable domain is DVKVTQSSRYLVKRTGEKVFLECVQDMDHENMFWYRQDPGLGLRLIYFSYDVKMKEKGDIPEGYSVSREKKERFSLILESASTNQTSMYLCASTWTGGDQPQHFGDGTRLSIL.

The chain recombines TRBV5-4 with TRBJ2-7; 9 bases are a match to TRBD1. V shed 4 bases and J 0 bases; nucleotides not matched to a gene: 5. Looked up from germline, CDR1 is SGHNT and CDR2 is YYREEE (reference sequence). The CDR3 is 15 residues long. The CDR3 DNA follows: TGTGCCAGCAGCGTCGGACAGGGGTTCTCCTACGAGCAGTACTTC. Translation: CASSVGQGFSYEQYF. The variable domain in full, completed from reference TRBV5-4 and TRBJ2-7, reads ETGVTQSPTHLIKTRGQQVTLRCSSQSGHNTVSWYQQALGQGPQFIFQYYREEENGRGNFPPRFSGLQFPNYSSELNVNALELDDSALYLCASSVGQGFSYEQYFGPGTRLTVT.

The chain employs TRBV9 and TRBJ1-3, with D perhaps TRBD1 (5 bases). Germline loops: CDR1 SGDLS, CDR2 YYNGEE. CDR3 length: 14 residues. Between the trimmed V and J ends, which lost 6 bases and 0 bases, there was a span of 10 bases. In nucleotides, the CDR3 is TGTGCCAGCACCCTGGACATCTCTGGAAACACCATATATTTT. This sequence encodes CASTLDISGNTIYF.

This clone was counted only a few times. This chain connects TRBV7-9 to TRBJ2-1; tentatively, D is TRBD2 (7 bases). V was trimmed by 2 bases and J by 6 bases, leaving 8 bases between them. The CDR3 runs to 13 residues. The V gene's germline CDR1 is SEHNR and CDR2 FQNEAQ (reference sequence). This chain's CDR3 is CASSLRGANEQFF. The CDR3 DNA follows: TGTGCCAGCAGCTTACGGGGGGCCAATGAGCAGTTCTTC.

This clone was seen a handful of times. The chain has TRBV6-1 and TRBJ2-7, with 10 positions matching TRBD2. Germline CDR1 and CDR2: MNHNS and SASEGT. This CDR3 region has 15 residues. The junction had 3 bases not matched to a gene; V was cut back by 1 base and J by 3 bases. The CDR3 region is CASSEVSSGSYEQYF. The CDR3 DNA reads TGTGCCAGCAGTGAAGTTTCTAGCGGGAGCTACGAGCAGTACTTC.

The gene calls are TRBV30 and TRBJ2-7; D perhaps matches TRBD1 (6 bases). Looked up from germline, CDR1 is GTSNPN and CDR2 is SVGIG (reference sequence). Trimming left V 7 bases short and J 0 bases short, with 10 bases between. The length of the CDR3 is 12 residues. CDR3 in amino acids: CASNRVSYEQYF. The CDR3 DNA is TGTGCCTCCAACAGGGTCTCCTACGAGCAGTACTTC.

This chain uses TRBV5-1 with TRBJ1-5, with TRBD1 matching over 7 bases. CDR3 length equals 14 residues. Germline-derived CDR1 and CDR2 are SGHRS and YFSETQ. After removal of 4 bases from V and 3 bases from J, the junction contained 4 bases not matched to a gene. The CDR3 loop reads CASSATGINQPQHF. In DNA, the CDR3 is TGCGCCAGCAGCGCGACAGGGATCAATCAGCCCCAGCATTTT.

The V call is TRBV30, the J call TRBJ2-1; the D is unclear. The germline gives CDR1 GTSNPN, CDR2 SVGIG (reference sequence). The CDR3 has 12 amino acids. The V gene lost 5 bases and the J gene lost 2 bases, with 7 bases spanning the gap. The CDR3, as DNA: TGTGCCTGGTGCCTAACCTACAATGAGCAGTTCTTC. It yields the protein CAWCLTYNEQFF.

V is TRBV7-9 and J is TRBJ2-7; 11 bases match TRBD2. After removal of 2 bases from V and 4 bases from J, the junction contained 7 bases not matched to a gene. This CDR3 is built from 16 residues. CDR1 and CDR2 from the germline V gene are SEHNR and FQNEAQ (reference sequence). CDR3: CASSLLSSGGAYEQYF. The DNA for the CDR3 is TGTGCCAGCAGCTTATTGAGTAGCGGGGGGGCTTACGAGCAGTACTTC.

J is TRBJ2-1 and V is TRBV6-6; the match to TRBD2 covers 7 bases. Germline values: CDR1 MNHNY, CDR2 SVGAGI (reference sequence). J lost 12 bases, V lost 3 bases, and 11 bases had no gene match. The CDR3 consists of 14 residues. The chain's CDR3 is CASSYRGEGIGQFF. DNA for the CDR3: TGTGCCAGCAGTTATCGCGGGGAGGGTATTGGGCAGTTCTTC.

The CDR3 DNA follows: TGTGCCAGCAGCCAAATGCCCGGGAACTTCTGGGAGCAGTACTTC. This sequence encodes CASSQMPGNFWEQYF. The chain carries TRBV3-1 (or the pseudogene TRBV3-2) and TRBJ2-7, with D perhaps TRBD2 (5 bases). CDR3 length equals 15 residues. Germline V CDR1 and CDR2: LGHDT, YNNKEL (reference sequence). The ends were cut back, 2 bases at V and 7 bases at J, with 18 bases in the middle.

The CDR3, as DNA: TGCGCCAGCAGCCCCGGGAATTCCTACAATGAGCAGTTCTTC. Protein product: CASSPGNSYNEQFF. The chain has TRBV5-1 and TRBJ2-1; tentatively, D is TRBD2 (5 bases). V gave up 4 bases and J gave up 1 base, with 9 bases separating them. The germline CDR1 and CDR2 sequences are SGHRS and YFSETQ. There are 14 residues in the CDR3.

The CDR3 reads CASSYDSIKYNEQFF. The CDR3 DNA reads TGTGCCAGCAGCTATGACAGTATTAAGTACAATGAGCAGTTCTTC. The chain uses TRBV6-2 or TRBV6-3 and TRBJ2-1, with TRBD1 as a possible D gene (5 bases). The CDR3 runs 15 residues. CDR1 is MNHEY and CDR2 is SVGEGT in the germline V gene. Trimming took 6 bases from V and 4 from J, leaving 16 bases between them.

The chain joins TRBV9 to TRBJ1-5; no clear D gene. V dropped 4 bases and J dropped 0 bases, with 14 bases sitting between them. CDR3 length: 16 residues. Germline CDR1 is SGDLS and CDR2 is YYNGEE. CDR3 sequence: CASSPGEVYSNQPQHF. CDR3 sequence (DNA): TGTGCCAGCAGCCCCGGGGAGGTATATAGCAATCAGCCCCAGCATTTT.

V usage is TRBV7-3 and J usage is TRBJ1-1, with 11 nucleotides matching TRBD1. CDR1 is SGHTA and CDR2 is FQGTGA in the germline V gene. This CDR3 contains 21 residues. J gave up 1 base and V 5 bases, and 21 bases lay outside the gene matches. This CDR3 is CASSDPQLPGTGGRWNTEAFF. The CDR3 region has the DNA TGTGCCAGCAGCGATCCCCAACTCCCGGGGACAGGGGGACGCTGGAACACTGAAGCTTTCTTT. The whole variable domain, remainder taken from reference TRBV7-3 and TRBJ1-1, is GAGVSQTPSNKVTEKGKYVELRCDPISGHTALYWYRQSLGQGPEFLIYFQGTGAADDSGLPNDRFFAVRPEGSVSTLKIQRTERGDSAVYLCASSDPQLPGTGGRWNTEAFFGQGTRLTVV.

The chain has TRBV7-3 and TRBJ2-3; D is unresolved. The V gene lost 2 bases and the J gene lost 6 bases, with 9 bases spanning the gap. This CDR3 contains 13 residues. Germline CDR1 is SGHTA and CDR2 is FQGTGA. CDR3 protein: CASSLGVSDTQYF. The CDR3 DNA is TGTGCCAGCAGCTTAGGAGTCTCTGATACGCAGTATTTT.

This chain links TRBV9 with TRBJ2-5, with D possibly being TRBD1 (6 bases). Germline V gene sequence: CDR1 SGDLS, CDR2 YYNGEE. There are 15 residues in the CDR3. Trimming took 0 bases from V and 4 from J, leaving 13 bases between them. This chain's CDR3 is CASSVVGDNSETQYF. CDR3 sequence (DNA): TGTGCCAGCAGCGTAGTGGGGGACAATTCAGAGACCCAGTACTTC.

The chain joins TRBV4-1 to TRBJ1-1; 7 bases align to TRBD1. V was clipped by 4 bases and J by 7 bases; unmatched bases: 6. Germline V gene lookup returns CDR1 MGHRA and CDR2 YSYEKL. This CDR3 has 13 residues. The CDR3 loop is CASSRDRAGEAFF. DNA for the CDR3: TGCGCCAGCAGCCGAGACAGGGCCGGTGAAGCTTTCTTT.

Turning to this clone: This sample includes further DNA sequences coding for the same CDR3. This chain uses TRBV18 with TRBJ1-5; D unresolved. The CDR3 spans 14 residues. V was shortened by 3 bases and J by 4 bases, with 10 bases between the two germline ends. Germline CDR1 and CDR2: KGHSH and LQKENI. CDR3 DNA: TGTGCCAGCTCACCTGGGCAGGTTAATCAGCCCCAGCATTTT. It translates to CASSPGQVNQPQHF.

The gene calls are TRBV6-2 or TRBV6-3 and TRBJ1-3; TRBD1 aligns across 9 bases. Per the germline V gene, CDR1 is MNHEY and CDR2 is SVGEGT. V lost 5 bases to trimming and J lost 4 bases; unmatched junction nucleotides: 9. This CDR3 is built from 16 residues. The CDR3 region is CASSPWTGAEGNTIYF. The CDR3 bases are TGTGCCAGCAGTCCCTGGACAGGGGCGGAAGGAAACACCATATATTTT.

CDR3 residues: CAISEGTRINYEQYF. For the CDR3, the DNA is TGTGCCATCAGTGAGGGGACTAGGATCAACTACGAGCAGTACTTC. The rearrangement uses TRBV10-3 and TRBJ2-7; TRBD2 aligns across 8 bases. Germline CDR1 is ENHRY and CDR2 is SYGVKD. The CDR3 sequence is 15 residues long. V gave up 2 bases and J gave up 3 bases; unmatched junction bases: 6.

CDR3 coding DNA: TGCGCCAGCAGCTTTTCTAGCGGGAGTTTGGAGACCCAGTACTTC. It translates to CASSFSSGSLETQYF. The chain combines TRBV5-1 with TRBJ2-5; 10 positions agree with TRBD2. V lost 2 bases to trimming and J lost 5 bases; unmatched junction nucleotides: 6. The germline CDR1 and CDR2 sequences are SGHRS and YFSETQ. The CDR3 totals 15 residues.